The clone carrying this TCR beta chain has more than one count but fewer than ten. Its cognate antigen is unknown. Trimming removed 11 bases at V and 3 bases at J, with 14 bases between. The CDR3 consists of 13 residues. Germline V lookup: CDR1 SEHNR, CDR2 FQNEAQ (reference sequence). The data belong to a study of T cell repertoires in cytomegalovirus infection. Across the study: In the study, CMV epitopes included recently identified HLA-C-restricted and well-studied HLA-B-restricted ones. Public TCR beta signature analysis indicated the presence of both CMV infection and matching HLA type. Study-wide points: Dominating the ex vivo response were HLA-C-restricted CMV-specific TCR beta clonotypes. Cumulated frequencies of public TCR beta families served to identify carriers of CMV plus the relevant HLA.

TCRdb reprocessed the reads via MiXCR and lists one record per CDR3 protein. The profile shows about 830,000 distinct CDR3 sequences, 30% to 35% of them singletons. This sequence joins TRBV7-9 and TRBJ2-1; D may be TRBD2 (5 bases). Sequenced material: cultured CD8+ T cells from PBMCs, taken from culture after CMV antigen stimulation. This TCR came from a human donor in good health (CMV status not recorded). Some clones in this sample may be carry-over from other donors' samples. Here the CDR3 DNA reads TGTGCCCTGGGCCGGGAAAACTACAATGAGCAGTTCTTC. Translation: CALGRENYNEQFF.